This T cell receptor beta chain was observed in a study of blood T cell repertoires in COVID-19. Repertoires were generated with immunoSEQ multiplex PCR, while TCRdb's copy carries only in-frame clones and drops some. Of 95,000 or so clones in the sample, roughly 79% are singletons; the top ten hold less than 6%. The CDR3 contains 14 residues. The germline V gene has CDR1 MNHNY and CDR2 SVGAGI (reference sequence). Losses at the gene ends were 4 bases for V and 7 bases for J; bases not matched to a gene: 3. This clone was counted a few times. The sequencing input was peripheral blood. This TCR came from a man older than 75 with COVID-19, enrolled during active disease. The chain employs TRBV6-6 and TRBJ1-4, with 10 nucleotides matching TRBD1. The CDR3 loop reads CASSSRQGAEKLFF. The CDR3 DNA sequence: TGTGCCAGCAGTTCGCGACAGGGGGCTGAAAAACTGTTTTTT.